The clone carrying this T cell receptor (beta chain) was seen ten or more times. Antigen specificity is unknown. These data are taken from a study of T cells in Graves' hyperthyroidism and ophthalmopathy. Findings and caveats of the study: In blood, most of the thyroid clonotypes expanded above 0.001 were also present.

Germline loops: CDR1 WNHNN, CDR2 SYGVQD (reference sequence). The V gene lost 6 bases and the J gene lost 5 bases, with 17 bases spanning the gap. CDR3 size: 14 residues. The authors deemed Graves' hyperthyroidism stable absent ophthalmopathy progression within 18 months. On the basis of clinical symptoms, serum thyroxine and TRAb, thyroid ultrasound and orbital computed tomography, diagnoses were made. It was RNA transcripts that yielded the amplified TCR beta CDR3 regions. HTBI primers were used for first-round RT-PCR of the TCR CDR3. MiXCR, run by TCRdb on the multiplex PCR reads, gives a single entry per CDR3 protein. The data show approximately 870,000 distinct CDR3 sequences, 38% seen once.

This sequence joins TRBV10-1 and TRBJ2-7; D possibly corresponds to TRBD2 (6 bases). Sequenced input: blood. This TCR came from a man younger than 35 with Graves' hyperthyroidism. This CDR3 is CASSLEGPRDEQYF. The CDR3 region has the DNA TGCGCCAGCAGCCTGGAGGGACCTAGGGACGAGCAGTACTTC.